This TCR beta chain was retrieved from a study of monozygotic twins with inflammatory bowel disease. Notes on the study in general: Clonotypes shared with others were fewer in IBD patients than in healthy twins, especially with disease activity.

Template switching added UMIs carrying a 6-nucleotide sample barcode. TCRdb reanalyzed the 5' RACE reads, giving one entry per CDR3 protein sequence and no DNA. The sample data list about 110,000 distinct CDR3 sequences. Germline V lookup: CDR1 SGHNT, CDR2 YYREEE (reference sequence). This CDR3 spans 15 amino acids. As for this clonotype: What it binds is unknown.

This chain joins TRBV5-4 and TRBJ2-1. This receptor was identified in a human donor with ulcerative colitis or Crohn's disease, or a healthy co-twin of an affected twin (not recorded which). Source material: blood. CDR3 sequence reads: CASSLVPGLDNEQFF.